The 7 T cell receptor beta chains given below trace back to one sample, sequenced in a study of radiation and T cells in renal cell carcinoma. The sample's time point: blood 2 weeks post-SBRT. Treatment indicated: 15 Gy SBRT to primary tumor, nephrectomy 4 weeks later. Profiled with immunoSEQ multiplex PCR; TCRdb holds only in-frame clones, not every one. The data show 100,000 to 150,000 clones, more than 80% seen once. The specimen was blood, collected from a patient whose treatment included radiotherapy and nephrectomy. These receptors were taken from a woman in her sixties with renal cell carcinoma.

This clone was counted between two and nine times. The chain joins TRBV9 to TRBJ1-2, with a weak D call TRBD1 (5 bases). CDR3 length equals 16 residues. V lost 0 bases and J lost 9, with 21 bases in between. Germline loops: CDR1 SGDLS, CDR2 YYNGEE. The CDR3, as DNA: TGTGCCAGCAGCGTAGCGGGGCAGGGTGGCAGGATGCGCTACACCTTC. Its translation is CASSVAGQGGRMRYTF.

The chain employs TRBV28 and TRBJ2-2, with TRBD1 identical over 7 bases. Germline values: CDR1 MDHEN, CDR2 SYDVKM. Trimming cost V 5 bases and J 1 base; bases outside gene matches: 1. The CDR3 extends over 14 amino acids. The CDR3 DNA reads TGTGCCAGCAGTCCAGGGGGGAACACCGGGGAGCTGTTTTTT. The encoded protein is CASSPGGNTGELFF.

This clone was found a few times. V usage is TRBV4-3 and J usage is TRBJ1-1; D is perhaps TRBD1 (6 bases). The germline V gene encodes CDR1 LGHNA and CDR2 YSLEER. V lost 3 bases to trimming and J lost 1 base, with 9 bases between them. This CDR3 spans 14 amino acids. The CDR3 bases are TGCGCCAGCAGCCACATGGACAGGAACACTGAAGCTTTCTTT. Its translation: CASSHMDRNTEAFF.

The chain is built from TRBV9 and TRBJ1-1, with TRBD1 as a possible D gene (5 bases). The germline V gene encodes CDR1 SGDLS and CDR2 YYNGEE. V lost 5 bases and J 5 bases, leaving 19 bases between the germline ends. The CDR3 length is 15 residues. The CDR3 is CASSPTGTQPTEAFF. The DNA for the CDR3 is TGTGCCAGCAGTCCCACCGGGACGCAACCTACTGAAGCTTTCTTT.

The chain has TRBV29-1 and TRBJ1-1; tentatively, D is TRBD1 (5 bases). Trimming stripped 2 bases from V and 5 bases from J, with 9 bases between. Per germline, CDR1 SQVTM and CDR2 ANQGSEA. The CDR3 runs 12 residues. This CDR3 reads CSVEQGRTEAFF. The CDR3 coding sequence is TGCAGCGTTGAACAGGGTAGGACTGAAGCTTTCTTT.

This clone was detected once. The CDR3 loop is CASSLNGGSVYF. CDR3 coding DNA: TGTGCCAGCAGCTTGAACGGCGGTTCGGTGTATTTT. The V gene is TRBV5-6, the J gene TRBJ2-3; D unresolved. This CDR3 has 12 residues. Trimming pared 1 base from V and 14 bases from J, leaving 14 bases between. Per the germline V gene, CDR1 is SGHDT and CDR2 is YYEEEE.

This chain's CDR3 is CATRGRTEAFF. The DNA of the CDR3 is TGTGCCACCAGGGGGCGCACTGAAGCTTTCTTT. This rearrangement joins TRBV19 to TRBJ1-1; TRBD1 aligns across 8 bases. Germline loops: CDR1 LNHDA, CDR2 SQIVND (reference sequence). V was clipped by 10 bases and J by 4 bases; unmatched bases: 2. The CDR3 has 11 residues. The whole variable domain, remainder taken from reference TRBV19 and TRBJ1-1, is DGGITQSPKYLFRKEGQNVTLSCEQNLNHDAMYWYRQDPGQGLRLIYYSQIVNDFQKGDIAEGYSVSREKKESFPLTVTSAQKNPTAFYLCATRGRTEAFFGQGTRLTVV.